A selection of T cell receptor beta chains follows, all from one sample in a study of T-cell memory formation after mild COVID-19. Each CDR3 protein is one row after TCRdb ran MiXCR on the 5' RACE reads. The data contain about 250,000 distinct CDR3 sequences, roughly 15% of them singletons. Sequences were obtained from PBMCs or a T cell subset sorted from them (not recorded which). The receptor set was obtained from a young man who had mild COVID-19 (a few samples of this study predate the infection). Cell type and time point are not known. Both conserved end residues are part of each CDR3. A D gene is named only where the DNA matches it firmly. Size is stated for part of the rows, as once, few or many counts, or as a class when the clone is expanded.

>TRBJ2-3|NA|TRBV4-1|few
TGCGCCAGCAGCCAGGGGGGGTCCTCCCAGGGGAGGCCGGTGGCAGATACGCAGTATTTT
CASSQGGSSQGRPVADTQYF
>TRBJ1-1|NA|TRBV20-1|NA
TGCAGCGGCCGTCGGAACACTGAAGCTTTCTTT
CSGRRNTEAFF
>TRBJ2-7|NA|TRBV12-3/TRBV12-4|few
TGTGCCAGCAGTTTACGGGATTGGGACGAGCAGTACTTC
CASSLRDWDEQYF
>TRBJ1-1|NA|TRBV12-3/TRBV12-4|few
TGTGCCAGCAGTTTATTGACCGTGAACACTGAAGCTTTCTTT
CASSLLTVNTEAFF
>TRBJ2-6|NA|TRBV7-2|NA
TGTGCCAGCAGCTTAGCCGGGCCCTCTGGGGCCAACGTCCTGACTTTC
CASSLAGPSGANVLTF
>TRBJ2-2|TRBD1|TRBV5-1|few
TGCGCCAGCAGCTATGGGACAGCGGAGAACACCGGGGAGCTGTTTTTT
CASSYGTAENTGELFF
>TRBJ2-5|NA|TRBV7-9|NA
TGTGCCAGCAGCTTGGACCCTCAGGGGATTTGGACCCAGTACTTC
CASSLDPQGIWTQYF
>TRBJ1-2|NA|TRBV5-1|NA
TGCGCCAGCAGCTTAGAGAGCTCTAACTATGGCTACACCTTC
CASSLESSNYGYTF
>TRBJ2-5|TRBD1|TRBV5-1|many
TGCGCCAGCAGCTCGACAGGGAAGGAGACCCAGTACTTC
CASSSTGKETQYF
>TRBJ2-3|TRBD2|TRBV12-3/TRBV12-4|few
TGTGCCAGCAGTTTAGGGGCGACTAGCGGCGCAGATACGCAGTATTTT
CASSLGATSGADTQYF
>TRBJ2-5|TRBD2|TRBV4-3|few
TGCGCCAGCAGCCAAGAACTAGCGGTTGAGACCCAGTACTTC
CASSQELAVETQYF
>TRBJ2-2|NA|TRBV11-2|few
TGTGCCAGCAGCTTGTGGCAGGGTGTCACCGGGGAGCTGTTTTTT
CASSLWQGVTGELFF
>TRBJ2-3|NA|TRBV24-1|NA
TGTGCCACCAGTGGCAGGGTCATCACAGATACGCAGTATTTT
CATSGRVITDTQYF
>TRBJ2-1|NA|TRBV6-2/TRBV6-3|NA
TGTGCCAGCAGGGGATTGCCAGGGCCCCATGAGCAGTTCTTC
CASRGLPGPHEQFF
>TRBJ2-7|NA|TRBV3-1|NA
TGTGCCAGCAGTCTGTCCTTGGGGAACGAGCAGTACTTC
CASSLSLGNEQYF
>TRBJ1-2|TRBD1|TRBV3-1|few
TGTGCCAGCAGCCCGACAGGGGTTGACGGCTACACCTTC
CASSPTGVDGYTF
>TRBJ2-3|NA|TRBV27|NA
TGTGCCAGCAGTTTATTTTCTAGCATTGGGGATACGCAGTATTTT
CASSLFSSIGDTQYF
>TRBJ2-1|TRBD2|TRBV15|few
TGTGCCACCAGCCTGCGGGAGCGGGGTGAGCAGTTCTTC
CATSLRERGEQFF
>TRBJ2-2|NA|TRBV5-4|NA
TGTGCCAGCAGCCCCCGACTAGCCGGGGAGCTGTTTTTT
CASSPRLAGELFF
>TRBJ2-7|NA|TRBV6-2/TRBV6-3|NA
TGTGCCAGCAGTTACTCGGGGACCTGGAGGGGCGACTACGAGCAGTACTTC
CASSYSGTWRGDYEQYF
>TRBJ1-3|NA|TRBV7-3|many
TGTGCCAGCAGCTTTGACAATGGAAACACCATATATTTT
CASSFDNGNTIYF
>TRBJ1-4|NA|TRBV20-1|NA
TGCAGCGCAGGGGTGTCTAATGAAAAACTGTTTTTT
CSAGVSNEKLFF
>TRBJ2-5|NA|TRBV5-6|NA
TGTGCCAGCAGCTTGGGTTATACCCAGTACTTC
CASSLGYTQYF
>TRBJ2-3|TRBD2|TRBV27|few
TGTGCCAGCAGTTTATCGTTTAGCGGGGGGGCCAGTACGCAGTATTTT
CASSLSFSGGASTQYF
>TRBJ2-7|NA|TRBV2|NA
TGTGCCAGCAGCCTATCTTATACCTCCTACGAGCAGTACTTC
CASSLSYTSYEQYF
>TRBJ2-5|NA|TRBV6-2/TRBV6-3|NA
TGTGCCAGCCAACGGGACAACCAAGAGACCCAGTACTTC
CASQRDNQETQYF
>TRBJ2-3|NA|TRBV21-1|NA
TGTGCCAGGAAAATGGGCGGGGGAACGCAGTATTTT
CARKMGGGTQYF
>TRBJ2-5|NA|TRBV7-8|NA
TGTGCCAGCAGCCCGTACAGGGACGAAGAGACCCAGTACTTC
CASSPYRDEETQYF
>TRBJ2-5|NA|TRBV5-6|many
TGTGCCAGCAGCCCAACGGCCGGGACCCAGTACTTC
CASSPTAGTQYF
>TRBJ1-6|TRBD1|TRBV6-2/TRBV6-3|NA
TGTGCCAGCAGTCCACAGGACAGGGACGAGGCGCCCCTCCACTTT
CASSPQDRDEAPLHF
>TRBJ1-1|NA|TRBV27|few
TGTGCCAGCAGGCCATACCAGCAAACGAACACTGAAGCTTTCTTT
CASRPYQQTNTEAFF
>TRBJ1-1|TRBD1|TRBV6-5|few
TGTGCCAGCAGTGTGACAGGGTTTACTACGAACACTGAAGCTTTCTTT
CASSVTGFTTNTEAFF
>TRBJ1-4|NA|TRBV29-1|few
TGCAGCGTTGTTGGGCCTTCTAATGAAAAACTGTTTTTT
CSVVGPSNEKLFF
>TRBJ2-1|TRBD2|TRBV7-2|NA
TGTGCCAGCAGCCCCACCCACGCTAGCGGGATCAACAATGAGCAGTTCTTC
CASSPTHASGINNEQFF
>TRBJ2-3|NA|TRBV2|NA
TGTGCCAGCAGTGCTGGTTTGGATACGCAGTATTTT
CASSAGLDTQYF
>TRBJ2-6|TRBD1|TRBV6-6|NA
TGTGCCAGCAGTCCGGGACAGGGGGTTTTAGCTGGGGCCAACGTCCTGACTTTC
CASSPGQGVLAGANVLTF
>TRBJ1-5|NA|TRBV6-5|few
TGTGCCAGCAGTTACTCGGGCAGCAGTCAGCCCCAGCATTTT
CASSYSGSSQPQHF